Following are 4 T cell receptor beta chains from one sample sequenced in a study of graft-versus-host responses after intestinal transplantation. Data came from immunoSEQ multiplex PCR; TCRdb stores just in-frame clones and leaves some out. Among tens of thousands of clones, around 90% were seen once, and the ten largest hold under 6.5%. Their cognate antigens are unknown. The sample was unstimulated CD8+ T cells sorted from spleen or lymph node cells, taken before intestinal transplant. The source is a human donor who received an intestinal transplant.

The rearrangement links TRBV5-6 to TRBJ2-5; D perhaps matches TRBD1 (6 bases). The CDR3 totals 15 residues. The V gene lost 0 bases and the J gene lost 5 bases, with 14 bases spanning the gap. CDR1 and CDR2 (germline): SGHDT, YYEEEE. The CDR3 DNA is TGTGCCAGCAGCTTGGTTGGACAGCCGGGGGAGACCCAGTACTTC. It encodes CASSLVGQPGETQYF. Using reference TRBV5-6 and TRBJ2-5 for the parts outside the CDR3, the full variable domain is DAGVTQSPTHLIKTRGQQVTLRCSPKSGHDTVSWYQQALGQGPQFIFQYYEEEERQRGNFPDRFSGHQFPNYSSELNVNALLLGDSALYLCASSLVGQPGETQYFGPGTRLLVL.

This chain links TRBV7-9 with TRBJ2-7, with D unclear. With 5 bases removed from V and 3 bases from J, the gap between germline ends came to 11 bases. This CDR3 is 13 amino acids long. Germline V CDR1 and CDR2: SEHNR, FQNEAQ (reference sequence). In nucleotides, the CDR3 is TGTGCCAGCAGCCACGGGCCAGACTACGAGCAGTACTTC. This translates into CASSHGPDYEQYF.

The V gene is TRBV2, the J gene TRBJ1-1; tentative D call: TRBD1 (6 bases). The CDR3 covers 17 residues. CDR1 is SNHLY and CDR2 is FYNNEI in the germline V gene. V lost 5 bases and J 4 bases, leaving 23 bases between the germline ends. The CDR3 reads CASSFQGLVLVGTEAFF. CDR3 nucleotide sequence: TGTGCCAGCAGTTTCCAGGGGCTAGTTCTGGTGGGCACTGAAGCTTTCTTT.

The chain recombines TRBV10-1 with TRBJ2-5; 9 positions match TRBD2. CDR1 and CDR2 from the germline V gene are WNHNN and SYGVQD (reference sequence). The V segment lost 6 bases and the J segment 5 bases; nucleotides outside the gene matches: 13. This CDR3 has 16 amino acids. Here the CDR3 DNA reads TGCGCCAGCAGCTCCGAACAAGCGGGAGGCCGGGAGACCCAGTACTTC. The encoded protein is CASSSEQAGGRETQYF.